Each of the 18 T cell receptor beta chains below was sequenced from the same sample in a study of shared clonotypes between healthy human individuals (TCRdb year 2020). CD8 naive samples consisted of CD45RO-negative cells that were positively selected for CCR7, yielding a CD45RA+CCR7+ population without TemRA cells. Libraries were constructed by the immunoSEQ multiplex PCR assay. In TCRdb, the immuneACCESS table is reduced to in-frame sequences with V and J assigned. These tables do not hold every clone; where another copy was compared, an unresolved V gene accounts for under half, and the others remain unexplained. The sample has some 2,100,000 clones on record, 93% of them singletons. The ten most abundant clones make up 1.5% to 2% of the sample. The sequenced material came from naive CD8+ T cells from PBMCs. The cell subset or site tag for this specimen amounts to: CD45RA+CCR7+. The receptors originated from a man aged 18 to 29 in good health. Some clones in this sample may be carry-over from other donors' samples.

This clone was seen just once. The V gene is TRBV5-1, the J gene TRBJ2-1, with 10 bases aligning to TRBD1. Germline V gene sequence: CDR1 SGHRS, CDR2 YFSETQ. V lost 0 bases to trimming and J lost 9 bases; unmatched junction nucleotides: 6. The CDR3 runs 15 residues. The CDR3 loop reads CASSLGQGAHIEQFF. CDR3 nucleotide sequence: TGCGCCAGCAGCTTGGGACAGGGGGCGCATATTGAGCAGTTCTTC.

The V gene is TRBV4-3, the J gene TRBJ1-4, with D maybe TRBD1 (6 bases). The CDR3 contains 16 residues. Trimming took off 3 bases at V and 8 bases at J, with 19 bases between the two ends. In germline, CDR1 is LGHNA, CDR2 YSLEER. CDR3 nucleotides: TGCGCCAGCAGCCACCACGCCACAGGGCTTGACGAAAAACTGTTTTTT. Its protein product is CASSHHATGLDEKLFF.

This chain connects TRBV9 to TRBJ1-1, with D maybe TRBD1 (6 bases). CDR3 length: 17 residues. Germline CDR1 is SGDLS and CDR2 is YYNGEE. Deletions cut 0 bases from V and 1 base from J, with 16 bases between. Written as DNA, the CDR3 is TGTGCCAGCAGCGTAGTCGGGCAGGGGCCAGAGAACACTGAAGCTTTCTTT. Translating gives CASSVVGQGPENTEAFF.

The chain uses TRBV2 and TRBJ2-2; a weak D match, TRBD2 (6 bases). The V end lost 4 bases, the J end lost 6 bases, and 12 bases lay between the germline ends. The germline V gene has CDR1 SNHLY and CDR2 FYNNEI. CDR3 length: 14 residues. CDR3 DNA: TGTGCCAGCAGTGTCGGGGGATGGTCCGGGGAGCTGTTTTTT. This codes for CASSVGGWSGELFF.

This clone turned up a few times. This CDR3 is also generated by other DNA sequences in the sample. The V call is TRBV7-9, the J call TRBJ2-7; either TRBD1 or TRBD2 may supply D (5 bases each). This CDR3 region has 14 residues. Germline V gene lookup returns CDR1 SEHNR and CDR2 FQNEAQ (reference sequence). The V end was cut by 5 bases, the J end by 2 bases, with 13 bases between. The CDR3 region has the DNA TGTGCCAGCAGCCCCCGGGACGGGACCTACGAGCAGTACTTC. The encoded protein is CASSPRDGTYEQYF.

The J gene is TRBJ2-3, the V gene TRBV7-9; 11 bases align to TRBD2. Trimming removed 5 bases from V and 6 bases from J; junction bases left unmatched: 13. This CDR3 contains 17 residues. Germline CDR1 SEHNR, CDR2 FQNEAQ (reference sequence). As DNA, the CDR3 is TGTGCCAGCAGCCAAAGGACTAGCGGGTGGGGGTCGGATACGCAGTATTTT. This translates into CASSQRTSGWGSDTQYF. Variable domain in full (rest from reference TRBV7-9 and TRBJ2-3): DTGVSQNPRHKITKRGQNVTFRCDPISEHNRLYWYRQTLGQGPEFLTYFQNEAQLEKSRLLSDRFSAERPKGSFSTLEIQRTEQGDSAMYLCASSQRTSGWGSDTQYFGPGTRLTVL.

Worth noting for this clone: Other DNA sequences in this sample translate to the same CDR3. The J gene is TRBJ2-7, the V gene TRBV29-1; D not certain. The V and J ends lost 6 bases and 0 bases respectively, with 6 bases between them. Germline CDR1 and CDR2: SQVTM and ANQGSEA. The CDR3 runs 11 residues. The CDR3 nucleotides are TGCAGCGTGGAGATCTCCTACGAGCAGTACTTC. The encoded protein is CSVEISYEQYF.

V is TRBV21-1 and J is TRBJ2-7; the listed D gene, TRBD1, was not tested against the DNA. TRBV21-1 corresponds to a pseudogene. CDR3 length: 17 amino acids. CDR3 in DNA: TGTGCCAGCAGCAAAGCGGAGACAGGTCCGGGATCCTACGAGCAGTACTTC. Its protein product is CASSKAETGPGSYEQYF.

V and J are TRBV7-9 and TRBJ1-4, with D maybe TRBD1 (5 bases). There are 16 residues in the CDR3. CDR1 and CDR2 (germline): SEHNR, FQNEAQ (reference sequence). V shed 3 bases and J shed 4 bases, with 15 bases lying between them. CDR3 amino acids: CASSFYQGPINEKLFF. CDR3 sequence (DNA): TGTGCCAGCAGCTTCTATCAGGGACCCATTAATGAAAAACTGTTTTTT.

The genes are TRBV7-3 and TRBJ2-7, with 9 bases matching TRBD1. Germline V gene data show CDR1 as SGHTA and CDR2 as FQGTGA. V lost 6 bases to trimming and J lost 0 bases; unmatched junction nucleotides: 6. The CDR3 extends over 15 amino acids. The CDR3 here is CASSLDRGSSYEQYF. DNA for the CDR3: TGTGCCAGCAGTTTGGACAGGGGAAGCTCCTACGAGCAGTACTTC.

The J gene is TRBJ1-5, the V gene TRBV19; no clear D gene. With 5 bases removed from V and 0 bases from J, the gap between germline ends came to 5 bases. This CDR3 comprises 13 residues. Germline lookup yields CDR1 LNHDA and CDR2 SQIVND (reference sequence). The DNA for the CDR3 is TGTGCCAGTAGTCCGGTTAGCAATCAGCCCCAGCATTTT. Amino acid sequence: CASSPVSNQPQHF. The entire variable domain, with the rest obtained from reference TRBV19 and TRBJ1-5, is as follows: DGGITQSPKYLFRKEGQNVTLSCEQNLNHDAMYWYRQDPGQGLRLIYYSQIVNDFQKGDIAEGYSVSREKKESFPLTVTSAQKNPTAFYLCASSPVSNQPQHFGDGTRLSIL.

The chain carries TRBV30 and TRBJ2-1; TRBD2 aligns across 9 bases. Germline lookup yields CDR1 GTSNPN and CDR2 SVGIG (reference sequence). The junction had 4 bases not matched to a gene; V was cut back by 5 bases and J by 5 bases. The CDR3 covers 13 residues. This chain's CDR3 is CAWVSGRDNEQFF. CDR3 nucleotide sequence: TGTGCCTGGGTTAGCGGGAGAGACAATGAGCAGTTCTTC. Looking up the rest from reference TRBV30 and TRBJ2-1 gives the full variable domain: SQTIHQWPATLVQPVGSPLSLECTVEGTSNPNLYWYRQAAGRGLQLLFYSVGIGQISSEVPQNLSASRPQDRQFILSSKKLLLSDSGFYLCAWVSGRDNEQFFGPGTRLTVL.

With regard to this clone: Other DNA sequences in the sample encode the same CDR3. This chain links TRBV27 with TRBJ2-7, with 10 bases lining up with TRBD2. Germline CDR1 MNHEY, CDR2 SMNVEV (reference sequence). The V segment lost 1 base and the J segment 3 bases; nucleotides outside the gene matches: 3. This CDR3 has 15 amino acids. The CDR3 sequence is CASSLWASGSYEQYF. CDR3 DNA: TGTGCCAGCAGTTTATGGGCTAGCGGGAGCTACGAGCAGTACTTC.

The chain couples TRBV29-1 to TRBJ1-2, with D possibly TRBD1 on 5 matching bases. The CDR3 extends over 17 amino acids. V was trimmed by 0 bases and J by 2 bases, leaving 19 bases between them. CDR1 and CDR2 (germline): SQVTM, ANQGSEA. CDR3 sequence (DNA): TGCAGCGTTGAAGATCACAACGAGGGGACGGGCAACTATGGCTACACCTTC. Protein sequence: CSVEDHNEGTGNYGYTF.

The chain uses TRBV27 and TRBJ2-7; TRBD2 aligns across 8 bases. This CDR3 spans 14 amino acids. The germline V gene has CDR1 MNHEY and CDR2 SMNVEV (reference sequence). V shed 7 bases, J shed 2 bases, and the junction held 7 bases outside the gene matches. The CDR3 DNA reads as TGTGCCAGCAACCCTAGCGGGTCAACCTACGAGCAGTACTTC. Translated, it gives CASNPSGSTYEQYF.

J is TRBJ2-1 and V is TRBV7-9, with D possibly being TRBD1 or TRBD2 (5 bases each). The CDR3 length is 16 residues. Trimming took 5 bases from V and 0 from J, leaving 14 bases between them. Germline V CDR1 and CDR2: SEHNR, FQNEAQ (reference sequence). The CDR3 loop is CASSNRDASSYNEQFF. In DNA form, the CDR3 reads TGTGCCAGCAGCAACCGGGACGCTAGCTCCTACAATGAGCAGTTCTTC. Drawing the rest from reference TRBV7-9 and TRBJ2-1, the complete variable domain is DTGVSQNPRHKITKRGQNVTFRCDPISEHNRLYWYRQTLGQGPEFLTYFQNEAQLEKSRLLSDRFSAERPKGSFSTLEIQRTEQGDSAMYLCASSNRDASSYNEQFFGPGTRLTVL.

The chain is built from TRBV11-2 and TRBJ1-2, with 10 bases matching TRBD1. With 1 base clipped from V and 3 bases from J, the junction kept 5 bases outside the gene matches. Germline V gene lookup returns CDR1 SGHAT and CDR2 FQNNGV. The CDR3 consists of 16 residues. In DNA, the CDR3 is TGTGCCAGCAGCTTAGTAAGGACAGGGGGAGACTATGGCTACACCTTC. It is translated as CASSLVRTGGDYGYTF.

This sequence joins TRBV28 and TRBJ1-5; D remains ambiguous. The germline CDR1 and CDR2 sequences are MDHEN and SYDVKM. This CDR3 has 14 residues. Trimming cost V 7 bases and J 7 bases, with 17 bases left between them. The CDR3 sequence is CASTPGRFGQPQHF. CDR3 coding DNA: TGTGCCAGCACCCCCGGCAGGTTCGGGCAGCCCCAGCATTTT.